This record covers a single T cell receptor beta chain. Antigen: not known. These data originate in a study of T-cell memory formation after mild COVID-19. Findings of the study overall: Clones that shrank (day 15 to 85) were balanced CD4/CD8, whereas later expanders leaned CD4+. Clones which contracted sat mainly in CM and EM if CD4+, and in EMRA if CD8+. The study detected some responding clones in pre-infection memory, suggesting cross-reactive memory joined.

Using its own MiXCR run on the 5' RACE reads, TCRdb lists one record per CDR3 protein. Among about 190,000 distinct CDR3 sequences listed, about 10% were seen once. This receptor was identified in a man between 18 and 29 years old who had mild COVID-19 (a few samples of this study predate the infection). Cell type and time point are not known. The material sequenced was PBMCs or a T cell subset sorted from them (not recorded which).

The CDR3 loop is CATSRGWGEQYV. The CDR3 DNA is TGTGCCACCAGCAGAGGGTGGGGGGAGCAGTACGTC. The chain employs TRBV15 and TRBJ2-7; either TRBD1 or TRBD2 may supply D (5 bases each). The ends were cut back, 1 base at V and 7 bases at J, with 8 bases in the middle. CDR1 is LNHNV, CDR2 YYDKDF, per germline (reference sequence). This CDR3 comprises 12 residues.